These 6 T cell receptor beta chains share one sample of origin, sequenced in a study of early T cells in non-severe SARS-CoV-2 infection. TCRdb reprocessed the 5' RACE reads via MiXCR and lists one record per CDR3 protein. Of 100,000 to 140,000 distinct CDR3 sequences listed, around 10% are singletons. Source material: whole blood. Receptors originate from an adult who was a healthcare worker with PCR-confirmed SARS-CoV-2 infection or an uninfected control (not recorded which).

The chain employs TRBV3-1 and TRBJ2-7; D remains ambiguous. V gave up 3 bases and J gave up 5 bases, with 14 bases separating them. Germline V gene sequence: CDR1 LGHDT, CDR2 YNNKEL (reference sequence). The CDR3 is 14 residues long. The CDR3 sequence is CASSHAGPRHEQYF. The CDR3 DNA is TGTGCCAGCAGCCATGCCGGGCCCCGCCACGAGCAGTACTTC.

This clonotype was recorded at least ten times. The chain is built from TRBV5-4 and TRBJ2-3; TRBD1 matches at 9 bases. V was clipped by 3 bases and J by 1 base; unmatched bases: 6. Per the germline V gene, CDR1 is SGHNT and CDR2 is YYREEE (reference sequence). The CDR3 spans 16 residues. DNA of the CDR3: TGTGCCAGCAGCTCGGGGACAGGGTACCGCACAGATACGCAGTATTTT. Protein: CASSSGTGYRTDTQYF. The variable domain in full, completed from reference TRBV5-4 and TRBJ2-3, reads ETGVTQSPTHLIKTRGQQVTLRCSSQSGHNTVSWYQQALGQGPQFIFQYYREEENGRGNFPPRFSGLQFPNYSSELNVNALELDDSALYLCASSSGTGYRTDTQYFGPGTRLTVL.

This clonotype has just a few counts. V usage is TRBV6-5 and J usage is TRBJ1-5, with 7 nucleotides matching TRBD1. The CDR3 totals 14 residues. Germline CDR1 is MNHEY and CDR2 is SVGAGI. Trimming at V came to 6 bases and at J to 7 bases, leaving 9 bases not matched to a gene. CDR3 region: CASSLGQEQQPQHF. CDR3 DNA sequence: TGTGCCAGCAGCCTTGGACAGGAGCAACAGCCCCAGCATTTT.

The chain links TRBV30 to TRBJ1-4; D remains unclear. The CDR3 is made up of 16 amino acids. Deletions cut 7 bases from V and 4 bases from J, with 22 bases between. The germline V gene encodes CDR1 GTSNPN and CDR2 SVGIG (reference sequence). The CDR3, as DNA: TGTGCCTCTCCCGGGTCCCACGGCCACAATAATGAAAAACTGTTTTTT. Protein sequence: CASPGSHGHNNEKLFF.

The rearrangement uses TRBV11-2 and TRBJ1-3; D call uncertain. The CDR3 extends over 14 amino acids. With 1 base removed from V and 4 bases from J, the gap between germline ends came to 8 bases. CDR1 is SGHAT, CDR2 FQNNGV, per germline. The CDR3 region is CASSLGITGNTIYF. DNA for the CDR3: TGTGCCAGCAGCTTAGGCATCACCGGAAACACCATATATTTT.

This clonotype turned up a few times. The rearrangement uses TRBV12-3 or TRBV12-4 and TRBJ2-4, with 11 bases that match TRBD2. Trimming at V came to 6 bases and at J to 7 bases, leaving 14 bases not matched to a gene. The CDR3 is 17 residues long. The DNA of the CDR3 is TGTGCCAGCAGCAGACTAGCGGGATCCCGAAGGGGGAACATTCAGTACTTC. It yields the protein CASSRLAGSRRGNIQYF.